This T cell receptor (beta chain) originates from a study of blood T cell repertoires in COVID-19. Across the study: T cells, B-cell-depleted T cells, or PBMCs provided the cDNA or gDNA that served as material.

The CDR3 runs to 14 residues. In germline, CDR1 is ENHRY, CDR2 SYGVKD. Unmatched junction bases numbered 5, after V lost 11 bases and J lost 0 bases. Libraries were prepared by immunoSEQ multiplex PCR; TCRdb keeps only in-frame clonotypes and omits some of them. The sample records approximately 400,000 clones, around 87% being singletons. The study drew participants aged about 18 to 95 years from fewer than 30 US areas. Cohorts were assigned according to the clinical history that participants reported. Recovered status in Cohort 3 required two negative PCRs, clearance, or symptom resolution. The sequence was obtained from a man aged 25-40 years who had recovered from COVID-19. The specimen was PBMCs or T cells enriched from blood (not recorded which). This chain links TRBV10-3 with TRBJ2-1; TRBD2 aligns across 9 bases. CDR3 nucleotide sequence: TGTGCCGTTAGCGGGGGTAGCTCCTACAATGAGCAGTTCTTC. It yields the protein CAVSGGSSYNEQFF.